One T cell receptor beta chain is described in this entry. No antigen is known for it. The sample belongs to a study of CD8 T cells in ankylosing spondylitis. Overall study results and limits: It was reported that disease-linked clones were significantly enriched in matched ankylosing spondylitis synovial fluid. Typical of ankylosing spondylitis blood, it appeared, was a TCR beta motif of eight highly homologous variants.

The CDR3 contains 20 residues. After removal of 3 bases from V and 2 bases from J, the junction contained 15 bases not matched to a gene. Germline loops: CDR1 DFQATT, CDR2 SNEGSKA (reference sequence). For TCR beta, libraries came from quantitative 5'-RACE with molecular barcodes. TCRdb used MiXCR to reprocess the 5' RACE reads, holding one entry per CDR3 protein. The sample lists around 390,000 distinct CDR3 sequences; about a fifth were seen once. The chain uses TRBV20-1 and TRBJ2-5; 16 nucleotides match TRBD2. The receptor was derived from a male donor with ankylosing spondylitis. What was sequenced was blood, either unsorted or a sorted T cell fraction (not recorded which). This CDR3 is CSASVGTSGRALGYQETQYF. The CDR3 DNA is TGCAGTGCTAGCGTAGGGACTAGCGGGAGGGCCCTAGGTTATCAAGAGACCCAGTACTTC.